Reported below is one T cell receptor (beta chain). The data were obtained in a study of OX40 agonist ivuxolimab in advanced cancers. Cycle 7 day 1, cycle 4 day 1, and baseline were the timepoints at which blood was sampled. Method: immunoSEQ multiplex PCR; TCRdb's copy keeps in-frame clones and lacks some. The sample has tens of thousands of clones; over 75% are singletons. Material: CD4+ or CD8+ T cells sorted from blood, obtained in a trial of the OX40 agonist ivuxolimab. The TCR was taken from an adult with an advanced solid tumor such as melanoma, head and neck, liver or kidney cancer.

The CDR3 coding sequence is TGTGCCAGCAGCTTAGGCCCGGGACAGGCCTACGAGCAGTACTTC. This sequence encodes CASSLGPGQAYEQYF. This chain links TRBV13 with TRBJ2-7; 8 nucleotides agree with TRBD1. Germline V lookup: CDR1 PRHDT, CDR2 FYEKMQ (reference sequence). Losses at the gene ends were 0 bases for V and 2 bases for J; bases not matched to a gene: 3. The CDR3 consists of 15 residues.